The T cell receptor beta chain described here comes from a study of control samples from healthy donors and cancer patients. Repertoires were generated with immunoSEQ multiplex PCR, while TCRdb's copy carries only in-frame clones and drops some. The sample yields about 73,000 clones, approximately 84% seen once. Sequences were obtained from blood. This clonotype originated in a woman in her forties or fifties in good health.

CDR3 sequence reads: CASSFAPGGSTDTQYF. The CDR3 DNA is TGTGCCAGCAGTTTTGCTCCGGGGGGATCCACAGATACGCAGTATTTT. V usage is TRBV6-6 and J usage is TRBJ2-3; 7 bases match TRBD2. The CDR3 consists of 16 residues. Germline V gene data show CDR1 as MNHNY and CDR2 as SVGAGI (reference sequence). Trimming took 4 bases from V and 2 from J; bases not matched to a gene: 9.